This entry concerns a single T cell receptor beta chain. Its antigen is undetermined. Looked up from germline, CDR1 is DFQATT and CDR2 is SNEGSKA (reference sequence). With 0 bases removed from V and 7 bases from J, the gap between germline ends came to 19 bases. This CDR3 has 16 residues. These data belong to a study of post-analysis software for immune sequencing data. Findings and limits, study-wide: Patients used about 5 TRBV segments, including TRBV5-6, TRBV5-1 and TRBV20-1, more often than controls. Multiple sclerosis patients showed significantly lower normalized Chao1 diversity than controls did. Samples made in the same batch grouped tightly together by F measure.

Prepared TCR beta cDNA libraries contained unique molecular identifiers. There were 1 to 10 million T cells, and about 540,000 cDNA molecules came from them. Using its own MiXCR run on the PCR reads, TCRdb lists one record per CDR3 protein. The table has 750,000 to 950,000 distinct CDR3 sequences, just over 45% seen once. The receptor was isolated from a girl under 18 with multiple sclerosis. The J gene is TRBJ2-1, the V gene TRBV20-1; the D gene could be TRBD1 or TRBD2 (5 bases each). The sequencing sample was made of blood. CDR3 amino acids: CSARDEAWGSGNEQFF. CDR3 nucleotides: TGCAGTGCTAGAGATGAGGCATGGGGCTCGGGGAATGAGCAGTTCTTC.